Shown below are 20 T cell receptor beta chains from a single sample sequenced in a study of shared clonotypes between healthy human individuals. Repertoires were generated with immunoSEQ multiplex PCR, while TCRdb's copy carries only in-frame clones and drops some. The sample carries a few million clones, 80% to 95% recorded once. The sample comprised naive CD4+ T cells from PBMCs. Indicated subset: CD45RA+ positively selected. The receptors originated from a man younger than 35 in good health. Some clones in this sample may be carry-over from other donors' samples.

As to this clone: Within the sample, other DNA sequences also encode this same CDR3. The CDR3 bases are TGTGCCAGCAGCTTGGCCTCTGGGGCCAACGTCCTGACTTTC. Translated: CASSLASGANVLTF. The chain is built from TRBV5-4 and TRBJ2-6; no clear D. CDR3 length: 14 amino acids. V was pared by 0 bases and J by 0 bases, with 1 base between. Per germline, CDR1 SGHNT and CDR2 YYREEE (reference sequence).

This clone was seen only once. CDR3 loop: CASSASMAATGELFF. CDR3 bases: TGTGCCAGCAGCGCCTCTATGGCTGCCACCGGGGAGCTGTTTTTT. This chain connects TRBV9 to TRBJ2-2; no definite D call. Between the trimmed V and J ends, which lost 3 bases and 4 bases, there was a span of 13 bases. The CDR3 consists of 15 residues. Germline CDR1 reads SGDLS; CDR2 reads YYNGEE.

The V call is TRBV4-1, the J call TRBJ1-4; TRBD1 might be the D (5 bases). The ends were cut back, 4 bases at V and 0 bases at J, with 9 bases in the middle. This CDR3 region has 15 residues. Germline V lookup: CDR1 MGHRA, CDR2 YSYEKL. The CDR3 nucleotides are TGCGCCAGCAGCCTTCCGGGGGCAACTAATGAAAAACTGTTTTTT. This sequence encodes CASSLPGATNEKLFF.

V is TRBV30 and J is TRBJ1-3; perhaps TRBD1 as D (6 bases). The CDR3 is 15 amino acids. V lost 4 bases and J lost 3, with 16 bases in between. The V gene's germline CDR1 is GTSNPN and CDR2 SVGIG (reference sequence). The CDR3 DNA is TGTGCCTGGATGGGGGGCTCTGGAAGTGGAAACACCATATATTTT. It yields the protein CAWMGGSGSGNTIYF.

The chain employs TRBV5-1 and TRBJ2-2; the D gene is possibly TRBD2 (6 bases). Trimming removed 7 bases at V and 0 bases at J, with 10 bases between. The CDR3 covers 14 residues. Germline V CDR1 and CDR2: SGHRS, YFSETQ. The CDR3 DNA reads TGCGCCAGCGGTCTAGCGTCGAACACCGGGGAGCTGTTTTTT. This encodes CASGLASNTGELFF.

The chain employs TRBV2 and TRBJ2-7; D is possibly TRBD2 (7 bases). V dropped 8 bases and J dropped 2 bases, with 19 bases sitting between them. CDR3 length: 15 residues. CDR1 and CDR2 from the germline V gene are SNHLY and FYNNEI. CDR3 in amino acids: CASFLGGGGPYEQYF. In DNA, the CDR3 is TGTGCCAGCTTTCTCGGAGGGGGGGGCCCCTACGAGCAGTACTTC.

This clone has just a few counts. The genes are TRBV28 and TRBJ1-1; D gene uncertain. Germline CDR1 is MDHEN and CDR2 is SYDVKM. This CDR3 spans 12 amino acids. The V gene lost 4 bases and the J gene lost 5 bases, with 8 bases spanning the gap. CDR3 bases: TGTGCCAGCAGTTCGTCCGGGACTGAAGCTTTCTTT. It translates to CASSSSGTEAFF.

The V gene is TRBV5-1, the J gene TRBJ2-7, with TRBD1 matching 9 bases. The CDR3 runs to 15 residues. V lost 4 bases to trimming and J lost 5 bases; unmatched junction nucleotides: 10. Germline V lookup: CDR1 SGHRS, CDR2 YFSETQ. The CDR3 sequence is CASSLEGQGIDEQYF. CDR3 nucleotide sequence: TGCGCCAGCAGCCTCGAGGGACAGGGAATTGACGAGCAGTACTTC.

Concerning this clone itself: Other DNA variants within this sample encode the same CDR3. The rearrangement links TRBV7-3 to TRBJ2-5; 9 nucleotides agree with TRBD2. This CDR3 contains 13 residues. Germline V gives CDR1 SGHTA, CDR2 FQGTGA. With V trimmed by 5 bases and J by 5 bases, 3 bases remained unmatched. For the CDR3, the DNA is TGTGCCAGCAGCAGAGGGACTAGCGAGACCCAGTACTTC. Its protein product is CASSRGTSETQYF. Looking up the rest from reference TRBV7-3 and TRBJ2-5 gives the full variable domain: GAGVSQTPSNKVTEKGKYVELRCDPISGHTALYWYRQSLGQGPEFLIYFQGTGAADDSGLPNDRFFAVRPEGSVSTLKIQRTERGDSAVYLCASSRGTSETQYFGPGTRLLVL.

The chain couples TRBV7-6 to TRBJ2-7, with 14 positions matching TRBD2. This CDR3 comprises 18 residues. Germline values: CDR1 SGHVS, CDR2 FNYEAQ. The V segment lost 1 base and the J segment 3 bases; nucleotides outside the gene matches: 8. This CDR3 reads CASSLVGTGTSGSYEQYF. The CDR3 bases are TGTGCCAGCAGCTTAGTGGGAACCGGGACTAGCGGGAGCTACGAGCAGTACTTC.

This chain uses TRBV4-2 with TRBJ1-4; tentatively, D is TRBD1 (5 bases). V dropped 4 bases and J dropped 7 bases, with 19 bases sitting between them. CDR1 and CDR2 from the germline V gene are LGHNA and YNFKEQ. The CDR3 consists of 16 residues. The CDR3 DNA sequence: TGTGCCAGCAGCCTTCAGACCCAGGGTTACGGTGAAAAACTGTTTTTT. This encodes CASSLQTQGYGEKLFF.

The chain has TRBV18 and TRBJ1-3, with a weak D call TRBD1 (6 bases). The germline gives CDR1 KGHSH, CDR2 LQKENI. Trimming removed 6 bases from V and 6 bases from J, with 21 bases in between. CDR3 length equals 16 residues. CDR3 amino acids: CASSGLLQGFTNTIYF. The CDR3 coding sequence is TGTGCCAGCTCCGGCCTACTACAGGGATTCACAAACACCATATATTTT.

The chain employs TRBV2 and TRBJ2-7; no firm D call. The CDR3 has 15 residues. Trimming shortened V by 5 bases and J by 2 bases, and 16 bases separated the two germline ends. From germline, CDR1 is SNHLY and CDR2 FYNNEI. Here the CDR3 reads CASSPHRGAPYEQYF. DNA of the CDR3: TGTGCCAGCAGTCCACACCGAGGTGCCCCCTACGAGCAGTACTTC. The variable domain in full, with the rest retrieved from reference TRBV2 and TRBJ2-7, is EPEVTQTPSHQVTQMGQEVILRCVPISNHLYFYWYRQILGQKVEFLVSFYNNEISEKSEIFDDQFSVERPDGSNFTLKIRSTKLEDSAMYFCASSPHRGAPYEQYFGPGTRLTVT.

The chain employs TRBV15 and TRBJ1-1; TRBD1 is a possible D gene (6 bases). This CDR3 has 15 amino acids. Germline V gene data show CDR1 as LNHNV and CDR2 as YYDKDF (reference sequence). Trimming stripped 1 base from V and 3 bases from J, with 12 bases between. CDR3: CATSRGRGRDTEAFF. Here the CDR3 DNA reads TGTGCCACCAGCAGAGGCAGGGGAAGGGACACTGAAGCTTTCTTT.

The V call is TRBV19, the J call TRBJ2-7; 7 nucleotides agree with TRBD1. This CDR3 spans 16 amino acids. The V gene's germline CDR1 is LNHDA and CDR2 SQIVND (reference sequence). Trimming took 9 bases from V and 2 from J; bases not matched to a gene: 16. CDR3 sequence (DNA): TGTGCCAGGGACGCGACAGGGAGATCAACCACCTACGAGCAGTACTTC. Protein: CARDATGRSTTYEQYF. The whole variable domain, remainder taken from reference TRBV19 and TRBJ2-7, is DGGITQSPKYLFRKEGQNVTLSCEQNLNHDAMYWYRQDPGQGLRLIYYSQIVNDFQKGDIAEGYSVSREKKESFPLTVTSAQKNPTAFYLCARDATGRSTTYEQYFGPGTRLTVT.

This clone was detected once. A junction end diverges from the germline sequence, so it may reflect a read error. The genes are TRBV9 and TRBJ2-7; possible D gene TRBD2, 5 bases. The CDR3 contains 12 residues. CDR1 is SGDLS, CDR2 YYNGEE, per germline. For the CDR3, the DNA is TGTGCCAGCAACCCAGGTACCGGGATCCTCTTCTTC. This sequence encodes CASNPGTGILFF.

The V call is TRBV7-3, the J call TRBJ2-2; TRBD2 agrees at 10 bases. The CDR3 length is 20 residues. With V trimmed by 2 bases and J by 3 bases, 15 bases remained unmatched. Germline V lookup: CDR1 SGHTA, CDR2 FQGTGA. In DNA form, the CDR3 reads TGTGCCAGCAGCTTATCCCCGGGCCTAGCGGGAGATGGGGACACCGGGGAGCTGTTTTTT. Translating gives CASSLSPGLAGDGDTGELFF.

The rearrangement links TRBV7-2 to TRBJ1-1; 8 bases align to TRBD1. The germline V gene has CDR1 SGHTA and CDR2 FQGNSA. V gave up 4 bases and J gave up 5 bases; unmatched junction bases: 12. The CDR3 totals 16 residues. The CDR3 nucleotides read TGTGCCAGCAGCTCATCAGGGGGCCCATCCTGGACTGAAGCTTTCTTT. Translation: CASSSSGGPSWTEAFF.

The J gene is TRBJ2-1, the V gene TRBV28; D unresolved. The CDR3 runs 13 residues. Trimming took 2 bases from V and 9 from J, leaving 11 bases between them. CDR1 is MDHEN, CDR2 SYDVKM, per germline. CDR3 DNA sequence: TGTGCCAGCAGTTTAGGCTCCGTACTTGAGCAGTTCTTC. Encoded protein: CASSLGSVLEQFF.

The chain carries TRBV28 and TRBJ2-3; 8 bases align to TRBD2. Germline values: CDR1 MDHEN, CDR2 SYDVKM. The CDR3 loop spans 14 amino acids. The ends lost 5 bases at V and 5 bases at J; junction bases unmatched: 6. CDR3 bases: TGTGCCAGCAGTATTAGCGGGGCGGGAGATACGCAGTATTTT. The encoded protein is CASSISGAGDTQYF.